This TCR beta chain was identified in a study of T cell repertoires in cytomegalovirus infection. About the study: HLA-C-restricted CMV epitopes, recently identified, and well-studied HLA-B-restricted ones were used by the study.

Findings and caveats of the study: In two of eight donors, the top clonotype was HLA-C-restricted CMV-specific.

TCRdb reanalysed the reads using MiXCR and keeps one entry per CDR3 protein. The sample gives 25,000 to 35,000 distinct CDR3 sequences, approximately 18% of which show up once; about 82% is in the top ten. With regard to this clonotype: Antigen unknown.

Germline V gives CDR1 MDHEN, CDR2 SYDVKM. With 7 bases removed from V and 4 bases from J, the gap between germline ends came to 16 bases. This CDR3 is 14 amino acids long. This TCR derives from a human donor in good health (CMV status not recorded). Some clones in this sample may be carry-over from other donors' samples. The genes are TRBV28 and TRBJ1-1; D perhaps matches TRBD1 (5 bases). The input for sequencing was CD8+ T cells from cultured PBMCs, taken from culture after CMV antigen stimulation. The CDR3: CASILGRRGTEAFF. In DNA, the CDR3 is TGTGCCAGCATCCTGGGACGGAGAGGCACTGAAGCTTTCTTT.